This T cell receptor (beta chain) was profiled in a study of graft-versus-host responses after intestinal transplantation. Study-wide points: Early post-transplant falls in HvG clones accompanied the peak levels of circulating GvH clones. Graft-versus-host to host-versus-graft clonal ratios in allografts were high in patients with graft-donor T cell macrochimerism. Marrow from the recipient contained GvH clones, some of which had appeared first in ileum or blood.

Clones were sequenced by immunoSEQ multiplex PCR, and TCRdb holds only the in-frame ones, with some missing. The sample has tens of thousands of clones, 80% to 95% seen once. The count of this clone is one. Its specificity is unknown. The CDR3 is made up of 12 amino acids. The V end was cut by 6 bases, the J end by 1 base, with 6 bases between. The sequencing here drew on PBMCs, taken 98 days after intestinal transplantation. The TCR was taken from a human patient who received an intestinal transplant, so some T cells may come from the graft donor. The J gene is TRBJ1-1, the V gene TRBV23-1; possible D gene TRBD1, 6 bases. TRBV23-1 counts as an open reading frame of uncertain function. DNA of the CDR3: TGCGCCAGCAGACAGGGGAACACTGAAGCTTTCTTT. It translates to CASRQGNTEAFF.